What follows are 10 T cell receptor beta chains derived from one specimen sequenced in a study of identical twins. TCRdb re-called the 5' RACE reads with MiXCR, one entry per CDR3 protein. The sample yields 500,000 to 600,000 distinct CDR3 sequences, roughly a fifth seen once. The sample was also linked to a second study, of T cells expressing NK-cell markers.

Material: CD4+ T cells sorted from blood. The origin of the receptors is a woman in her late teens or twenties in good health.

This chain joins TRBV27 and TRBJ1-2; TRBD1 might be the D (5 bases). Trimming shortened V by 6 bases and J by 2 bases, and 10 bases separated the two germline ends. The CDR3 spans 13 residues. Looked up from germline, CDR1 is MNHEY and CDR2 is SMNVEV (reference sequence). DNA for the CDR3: TGTGCCAGCAGCACCCGACAGAACTATGGCTACACCTTC. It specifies CASSTRQNYGYTF.

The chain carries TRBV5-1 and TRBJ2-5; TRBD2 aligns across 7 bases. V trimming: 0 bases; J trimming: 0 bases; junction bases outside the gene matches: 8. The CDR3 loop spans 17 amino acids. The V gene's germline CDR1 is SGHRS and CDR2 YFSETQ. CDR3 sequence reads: CASSLDGGSRYQETQYF. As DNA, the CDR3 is TGCGCCAGCAGCTTGGACGGGGGGAGCAGGTACCAAGAGACCCAGTACTTC.

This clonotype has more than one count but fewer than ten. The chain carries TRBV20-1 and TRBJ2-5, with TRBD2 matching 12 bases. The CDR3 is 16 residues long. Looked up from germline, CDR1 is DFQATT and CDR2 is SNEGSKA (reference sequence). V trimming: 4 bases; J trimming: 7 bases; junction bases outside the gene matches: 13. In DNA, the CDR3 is TGCAGTGCTACTCGTTTACTAGCGGGAGGTCAGGGGACCCAGTACTTC. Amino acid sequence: CSATRLLAGGQGTQYF.

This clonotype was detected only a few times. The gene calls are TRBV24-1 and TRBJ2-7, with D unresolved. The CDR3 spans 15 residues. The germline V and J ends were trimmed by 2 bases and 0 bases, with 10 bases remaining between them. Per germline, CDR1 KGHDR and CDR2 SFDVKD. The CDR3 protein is CATSDSRSSSYEQYF. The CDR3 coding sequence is TGTGCCACCAGTGATTCCAGGTCGAGCTCCTACGAGCAGTACTTC.

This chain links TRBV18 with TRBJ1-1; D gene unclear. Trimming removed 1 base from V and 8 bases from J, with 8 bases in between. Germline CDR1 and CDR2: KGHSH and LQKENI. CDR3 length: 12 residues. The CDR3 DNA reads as TGTGCCAGCTCACCACGCTTCAGCGAAGCTTTCTTT. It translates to CASSPRFSEAFF. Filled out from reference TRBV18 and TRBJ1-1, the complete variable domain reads NAGVMQNPRHLVRRRGQEARLRCSPMKGHSHVYWYRQLPEEGLKFMVYLQKENIIDESGMPKERFSAEFPKEGPSILRIQQVVRGDSAAYFCASSPRFSEAFFGQGTRLTVV.

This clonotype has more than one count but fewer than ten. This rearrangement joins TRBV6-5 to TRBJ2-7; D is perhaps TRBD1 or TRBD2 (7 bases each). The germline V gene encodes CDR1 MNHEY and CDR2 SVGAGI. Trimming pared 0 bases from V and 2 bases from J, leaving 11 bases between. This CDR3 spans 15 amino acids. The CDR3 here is CASSYSPGGAYEQYF. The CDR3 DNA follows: TGTGCCAGCAGTTACTCTCCAGGGGGGGCCTACGAGCAGTACTTC.

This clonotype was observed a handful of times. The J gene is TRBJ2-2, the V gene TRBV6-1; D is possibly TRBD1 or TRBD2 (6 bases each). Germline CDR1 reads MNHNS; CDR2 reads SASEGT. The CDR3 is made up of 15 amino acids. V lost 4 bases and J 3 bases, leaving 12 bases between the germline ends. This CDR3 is CASSGVGGYTGELFF. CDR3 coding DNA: TGTGCCAGCAGTGGGGTAGGGGGGTACACCGGGGAGCTGTTTTTT.

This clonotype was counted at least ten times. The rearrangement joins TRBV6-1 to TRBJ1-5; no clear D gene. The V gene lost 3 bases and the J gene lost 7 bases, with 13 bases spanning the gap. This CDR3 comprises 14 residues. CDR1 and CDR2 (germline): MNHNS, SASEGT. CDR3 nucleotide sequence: TGTGCCAGCAGTGAGAGAAGGGTGGGGCAGCCCCAGCATTTT. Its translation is CASSERRVGQPQHF.

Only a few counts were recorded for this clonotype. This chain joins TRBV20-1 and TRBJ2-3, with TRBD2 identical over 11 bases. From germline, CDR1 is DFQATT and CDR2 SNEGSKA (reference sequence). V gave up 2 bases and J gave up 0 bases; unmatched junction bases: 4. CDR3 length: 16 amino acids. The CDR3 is CSARKTSGASTDTQYF. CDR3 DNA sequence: TGCAGTGCTAGAAAGACTAGCGGGGCAAGCACAGATACGCAGTATTTT.

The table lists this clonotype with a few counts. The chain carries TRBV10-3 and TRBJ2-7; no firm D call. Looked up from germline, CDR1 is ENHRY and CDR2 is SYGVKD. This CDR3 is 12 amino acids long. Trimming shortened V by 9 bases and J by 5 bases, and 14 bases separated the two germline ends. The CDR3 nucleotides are TGTGCCATTGGGGTGAGCGTTCACGAGCAGTACTTC. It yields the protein CAIGVSVHEQYF.